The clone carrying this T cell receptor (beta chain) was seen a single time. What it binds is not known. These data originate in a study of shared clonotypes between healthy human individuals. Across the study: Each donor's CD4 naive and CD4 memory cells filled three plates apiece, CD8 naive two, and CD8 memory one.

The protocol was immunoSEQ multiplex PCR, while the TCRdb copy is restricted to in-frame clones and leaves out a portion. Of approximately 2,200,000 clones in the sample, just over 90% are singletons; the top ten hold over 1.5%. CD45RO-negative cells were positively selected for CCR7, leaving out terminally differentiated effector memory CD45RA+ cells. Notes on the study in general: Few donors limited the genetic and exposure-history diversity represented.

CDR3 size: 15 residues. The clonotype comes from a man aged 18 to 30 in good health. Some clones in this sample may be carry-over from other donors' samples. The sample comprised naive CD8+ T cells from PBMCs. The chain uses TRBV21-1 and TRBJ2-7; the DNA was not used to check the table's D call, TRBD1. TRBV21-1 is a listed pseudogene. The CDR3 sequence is CASSKVGTGDYEQYF. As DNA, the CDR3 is TGTGCCAGCAGCAAAGTGGGAACAGGGGACTACGAGCAGTACTTC.